This T cell receptor beta chain was sequenced for a study of cytomegalovirus exposure and HLA in healthy donors. The study's findings and limits: Earlier findings revealed that most TCR beta V segments proved productive either about 90% or about 30% of the time.

In the case of this clone: Its antigen is not known.

This CDR3 comprises 12 residues. Trimming stripped 4 bases from V and 0 bases from J, with 2 bases between. Per germline, CDR1 SGHRS and CDR2 YFSETQ. Amplification used 60 Vbeta primers and 13 Jbeta primers. TCRdb keeps only in-frame clones here, not all; method: immunoSEQ multiplex PCR. The data contain approximately 120,000 clones, around 77% of them singletons. The sequence was collected from a woman aged 40 to 55 in good health and CMV-seropositive. The rearrangement uses TRBV5-1 and TRBJ2-1; D gene uncertain. Sequencing was done on a sample of PBMCs. The CDR3 sequence is CASSLSYNEQFF. The DNA of the CDR3 is TGCGCCAGCAGCCTCTCCTACAATGAGCAGTTCTTC.